This TCR beta chain was profiled in a study of blood T cell repertoires in COVID-19. The CDR3 has 13 amino acids. V shed 0 bases, J shed 12 bases, and the junction held 2 bases outside the gene matches. The germline CDR1 and CDR2 sequences are SGHAT and FQNNGV. Only a few counts were recorded for this clone. Clones were sequenced by immunoSEQ multiplex PCR, and TCRdb holds only the in-frame ones, with some missing. The sample lists about 180,000 clones; 80% to 90% were seen once. The TCR originated in a woman over 75 with COVID-19, enrolled during active disease. The chain uses TRBV11-2 and TRBJ1-6; TRBD1 matches at 7 bases. The material sequenced was peripheral blood. In nucleotides, the CDR3 is TGTGCCAGCAGCTTAGACAGGGGGAGACCCCTCCACTTT. Its translation is CASSLDRGRPLHF.